The source of this TCR beta chain is a study of beta chain features in type 1 diabetes. The trim removed 0 bases at V and 4 bases at J, leaving 0 bases unmatched. The CDR3 sequence is 14 residues long. Germline CDR1 reads GTSNPN; CDR2 reads SVGIG (reference sequence). The study reverse transcribed the entire isolated RNA, so it sequenced expressed TCRB transcripts. The data were produced by immunoSEQ multiplex PCR, yet TCRdb's version contains in-frame clones alone and is incomplete. The data show a few hundred thousand clones, approximately 15% seen once. This clone was observed a handful of times. The sample carries other DNA sequences with the same CDR3.

The chain uses TRBV30 and TRBJ2-5; 12 bases are a match to TRBD2. The origin of this receptor is a man in his thirties or forties in good health. Material for sequencing was naive CD4+ T cells from blood. CDR3 loop: CAWSVLAGGETQYF. CDR3 in DNA: TGTGCCTGGAGTGTACTAGCGGGAGGAGAGACCCAGTACTTC.